This record covers a single TCR beta chain. This CDR3 contains 17 residues. The germline V gene encodes CDR1 SGHAT and CDR2 FQNNGV. Trimming cost V 3 bases and J 2 bases, with 19 bases left between them. The data were obtained in a study of blood T cell repertoires in COVID-19. For the study at large: Some COVID-19 samples were acute and others convalescent; all came from the United States, Italy and Spain. The analysed material was cDNA or gDNA that came from T cells, B-cell-depleted T cells, or PBMCs.

Original analysis: It was from reference gene primer amplification that nucleated cell counts were estimated. Produced via immunoSEQ multiplex PCR; TCRdb's table is partial and in-frame only. V and J calls and clone size are copied from that table; D and trimming were computed from the DNA. The sample shows some 97,000 clones, 90% of them seen only once. Input material: peripheral blood. The rearrangement uses TRBV11-2 and TRBJ1-2, with D perhaps TRBD1 (5 bases). The TCR comes from a man aged 60 to 75 with acute or convalescent COVID-19. The CDR3 sequence: CASSFSPLGDVNYGYTF. CDR3 sequence (DNA): TGTGCCAGCAGCTTTTCCCCCCTAGGGGATGTAAACTATGGCTACACCTTC.